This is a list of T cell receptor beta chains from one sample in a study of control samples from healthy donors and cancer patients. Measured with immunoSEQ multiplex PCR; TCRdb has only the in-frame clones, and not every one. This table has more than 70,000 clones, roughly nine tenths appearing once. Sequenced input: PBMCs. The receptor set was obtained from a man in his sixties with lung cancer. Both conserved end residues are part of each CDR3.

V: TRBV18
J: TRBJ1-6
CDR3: CASSSLPRSSNSPLHF

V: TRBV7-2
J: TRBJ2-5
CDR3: CASSPQETQYF

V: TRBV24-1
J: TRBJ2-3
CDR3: CATSGPAVRGLAGGGRTDTQYF

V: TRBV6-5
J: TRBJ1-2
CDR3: CASRSSDHGYTF

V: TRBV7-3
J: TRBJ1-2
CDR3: CASSSGQGSDGYTF

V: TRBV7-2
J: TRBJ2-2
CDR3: CASSFSGRLRAGELFF

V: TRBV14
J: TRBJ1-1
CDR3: CASSLWTGYVAEAFF

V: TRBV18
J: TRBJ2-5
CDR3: CASSRLALETQYF

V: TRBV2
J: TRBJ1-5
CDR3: CASSTKGGENRSNQPQHF

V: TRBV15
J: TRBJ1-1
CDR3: CATSGRQGAITEAFF

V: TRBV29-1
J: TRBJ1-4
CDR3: CSASRYGNEKLFF

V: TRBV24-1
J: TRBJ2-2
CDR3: CATSDPGQATGELFF

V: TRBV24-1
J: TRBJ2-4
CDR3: CATSEPSGGKNIQYF

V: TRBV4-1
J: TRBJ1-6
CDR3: CASSPTPGKGNSPLHF